This TCR beta chain was documented in a study of T cell responses to AZD1222 COVID-19 vaccine. The study's findings and limits: White British people made up most donors, females outnumbered males, and clonal diversity was possibly underestimated.

The CDR3 totals 14 residues. CDR1 is SGHDT, CDR2 YYEEEE, per germline. This clone was recorded once. Its antigen is currently unknown. A read error may produce the germline difference seen at one junction end. This table comes from immunoSEQ multiplex PCR, and its TCRdb copy is limited to in-frame clones, with some not included. The sample has 95,000 to 150,000 clones; 70% to 90% are singletons. The clonotype was recovered from an adult in good health. This rearrangement joins TRBV5-6 to TRBJ1-2; tentative D call: TRBD1 (6 bases). This specimen consisted of peripheral blood, obtained on day 0 of AZD1222 vaccination. CDR3 in DNA: TGTGCCAGCAGCTTGGCAGGCAGGGGAGCAAGGGAGGTATTC. Translation: CASSLAGRGAREVF. Combining the CDR3 with reference TRBV5-6 and TRBJ1-2 gives the whole variable domain DAGVTQSPTHLIKTRGQQVTLRCSPKSGHDTVSWYQQALGQGPQFIFQYYEEEERQRGNFPDRFSGHQFPNYSSELNVNALLLGDSALYLCASSLAGRGAREVFGSGTRLTVV.